The source of this T cell receptor beta chain is a study of shared clonotypes between healthy human individuals (dated by TCRdb to 2019 to 2021). In the study overall: A few men and a couple of women, aged 18 to 49 years, made up the cohort. Per donor, three plates each were used for CD4 naive and CD4 memory, two for CD8 naive, and one for CD8 memory. To estimate repertoire size and how much clonotype sharing occurs between individuals, the study deeply sequenced the blood TCR repertoires of several healthy adults. To increase sequencing depth and limit assay-specific biases, different laboratories used diverse techniques to prepare libraries and sequence TCR repertoires. Between about 0.8 and 9.5 billion PBMCs per donor were obtained by leukapheresis. The full study reports these points: When several donors were compared, the shared fraction of clonotypes was about 5% for naive CD4, 3.5% to 4% for naive CD8, 2.3% for memory CD4, and under 0.5% for memory CD8. The genetic and exposure-history diversity represented was limited by the small number of donors. Even with the large sequencing depth, rarefaction of the sorted-subset datasets indicated that sequencing was incomplete. Clonotypes shared by all four sorted-subset donors showed higher generation probabilities than non-shared clonotypes. Pairwise subsampling indicated that sequencing depth was expected to affect the degree of clonotype sharing among donors. Only blood was sampled, and tissue TCR repertoires likely differ from those in blood. Naive subsets generally had larger estimated clonotype richness than memory subsets.

The CDR3, cysteine through phenylalanine, is 13 amino acids long. This entry keeps only the CDR3 DNA: 39 bases, framed from base 1. The germline V gene supplies CDR1 LGHNA and CDR2 YNFKEQ. Trimming removed 4 bases from V and 4 bases from J, leaving 10 bases between the germline ends. A remark on this clone: Its antigen target is currently unknown. No much larger clone is present one base from it, and per-base qualities are unavailable.

The donors were healthy, HIV-negative adults with no recently reported acute infections or vaccinations. All donors were Caucasian adults living in Nashville, Tennessee, USA. CD4+ T cells were enriched through magnetic negative selection, after which naive cells were positively selected on CD45RA and the remaining negative fraction served as the memory subset. Blood was collected by leukapheresis, and PBMCs were isolated by Ficoll-Histopaque density gradient centrifugation and then cryopreserved in liquid nitrogen vapor phase. Analytical flow cytometry was used to check the purity and quantity of each magnetically sorted T cell population. Genomic DNA was isolated from each sorted fraction and quantified by UV absorbance on a Nanodrop 2000c. TCR CDR3 regions were amplified from genomic DNA by multiplex PCR using the deep immunoSEQ assay. Extracted genomic DNA from each cell subset was distributed evenly across all wells of several immunoSEQ 96-well plates, and each plate was treated as a replicate. For sorted subsets, about 200 ng genomic DNA, equal to 30,000 or so T cell genomes, was loaded into each replicate PCR. Purified libraries were quantified with a Qubit 3.0 fluorometer, sized on a Bioanalyzer 2100, and re-quantified with the KAPA Library Quantification kit. A separate single-read 150-cycle Illumina NextSeq 550 flow cell was used to sequence each immunoSEQ 96-well plate. On the authors' methods: Because only junctional sequences without quality scores were contained in the immunoSEQ output, filtering matching that applied to full-length reads could not be performed. Sequences were annotated with PyIR, a Python wrapper for IgBLAST v1.9, and V/J genes and CDR3 were assigned using IMGT germline references. Reads were removed for weak V/J assignments (E-value above 1e-6), missing CDR3, stop codons, out-of-frame junctions, or ambiguous translated residues. A V3J clonotype was defined by an identical inferred V gene, J gene, and CDR3 amino acid sequence. Percentage overlap between repertoires was computed as shared unique clonotypes divided by the size of the smaller repertoire. Three approaches were used to assess repertoire richness: RTK rarefaction, the Chao1 estimator, and Recon v2.1 estimates of unobserved clonotypes. OLGA was used to compute generation probabilities for all TCRbeta clonotypes that the gDNA method yielded from a few donors. The source is immuneACCESS, and TCRdb retained only in-frame sequences with V and J called. Part of the clones is not carried over; for the studies checked, unresolved V genes explain less than half of this, and the remainder is unexplained. The D gene and trimming were derived from the DNA, and the V and J assignments and clone size from that table. This sample is represented by millions of clones; about 95% of them were singletons. The biggest ten clones account for 0.13% of the sample.

Here the chain combines TRBV4-2 and TRBJ1-2, with the identity of the D gene unclear. The sequencing sample was made of naive CD4+ T cells sorted from blood. The label giving this sample's cell subset or site can be read as: CD45RA+ positively selected. This clonotype was obtained from a man aged 18 to 30 in good health. The CDR3 protein is CASSPLGLYGYTF. The DNA sequence is as follows: TGTGCCAGCAGCCCGTTAGGACTCTATGGCTACACCTTC.